The text below deals with one TCR beta chain. These data belong to a study of tumor and adjacent non-tumor tissue in lung cancer. The library came from three nested PCR rounds adapted from ARM-PCR protocols. Each CDR3 protein gets one entry after TCRdb re-called the multiplex PCR reads with MiXCR. The top ten hold roughly 13% of the sample, which has some 120,000 distinct CDR3 sequences, roughly 64% seen once. V was pared by 4 bases and J by 9 bases, with 17 bases between. CDR3 length equals 14 residues. Germline V CDR1 and CDR2: SGHNT, YYREEE (reference sequence). RNA was extracted from bulk tissue without any cell sorting.

The sequence was collected from a man aged 25 to 40 with non-small cell lung cancer. Sequenced: lung tumor tissue. This chain joins TRBV5-4 and TRBJ2-1, with a weak D call TRBD2 (5 bases). CDR3 loop: CASSMDYGEGEQFF. Written as DNA, the CDR3 is TGTGCCAGCAGCATGGATTACGGGGAAGGTGAGCAGTTCTTC. Full variable domain (rest looked up from reference TRBV5-4 and TRBJ2-1): ETGVTQSPTHLIKTRGQQVTLRCSSQSGHNTVSWYQQALGQGPQFIFQYYREEENGRGNFPPRFSGLQFPNYSSELNVNALELDDSALYLCASSMDYGEGEQFFGPGTRLTVL.